A selection of T cell receptor beta chains follows, all from one sample in a study of T-cell reconstitution after alpha-beta-depleted transplantation in children. Using its own MiXCR run on the PCR reads, TCRdb lists one record per CDR3 protein. Here the sample spans about 200,000 distinct CDR3 sequences, about 6% being singletons. Sequences were derived from PBMCs, sampled before TCRalphabeta/CD19-depleted stem cell transplant. The source of these receptors is a girl in the first two years of life with combined immunodeficiency, due to receive a stem cell transplant. Each CDR3 is given with its conserved first and last residue. D genes are given only for firm matches. Rows may omit the clone size; those that give it use once, few, many or a size class.

V: TRBV6-2/TRBV6-3
J: TRBJ2-7
size: -
D: TRBD2
DNA: TGTGCCAGCAGGGCAGCGGGGTTCTACGAGCAGTACTTC
CDR3: CASRAAGFYEQYF

V: TRBV12-3/TRBV12-4
J: TRBJ2-2
size: many
D: -
DNA: TGTGCCAGCAGCCTACTAGACACCGGGGAGCTGTTTTTT
CDR3: CASSLLDTGELFF

V: TRBV5-1
J: TRBJ1-2
size: many
D: -
DNA: TGCGCCAGCAGCTTGACTTACCTACCTAACTATGGCTACACCTTC
CDR3: CASSLTYLPNYGYTF

V: TRBV7-2
J: TRBJ2-7
size: many
D: -
DNA: TGTGCCAGCAGCTTAAAGACCTACGAGCAGTACTTC
CDR3: CASSLKTYEQYF

V: TRBV29-1
J: TRBJ2-7
size: many
D: TRBD2
DNA: TGCAGCGTAGAAGGCGCTAGCGGCTCCTACGAGCAGTACTTC
CDR3: CSVEGASGSYEQYF

V: TRBV13
J: TRBJ2-1
size: many
D: -
DNA: TGTGCCAGCAGCTTAGCGGTCATCAGTGAGCAGTTCTTC
CDR3: CASSLAVISEQFF

V: TRBV6-2/TRBV6-3
J: TRBJ2-1
size: many
D: TRBD1
DNA: TGTGCCAGCAGACAGGGGGCAGGTGAGCAGTTCTTC
CDR3: CASRQGAGEQFF

V: TRBV4-2
J: TRBJ2-7
size: many
D: -
DNA: TGTGCCAGCAGCCAAGATTATGAAGTTACCCGGGACTACGAGCAGTACTTC
CDR3: CASSQDYEVTRDYEQYF

V: TRBV2
J: TRBJ2-7
size: many
D: -
DNA: TGTGCCAGCAGTGAAGGCCGCACGTCCTACGAGCAGTACTTC
CDR3: CASSEGRTSYEQYF

V: TRBV18
J: TRBJ2-5
size: many
D: -
DNA: TGTGCCAGCTCACCGCTAGCGAGACAAGAGACCCAGTACTTC
CDR3: CASSPLARQETQYF

V: TRBV11-2
J: TRBJ2-1
size: many
D: TRBD2
DNA: TGTGCCAGCAGCTCCTATGCTAGCGGGGGGGAAGGGGTTAGTGGAAATGAGCAGTTCTTC
CDR3: CASSSYASGGEGVSGNEQFF

V: TRBV24-1
J: TRBJ2-1
size: many
D: -
DNA: TGTGCCACCAGTGAACCCGGTCCCTACAATGAGCAGTTCTTC
CDR3: CATSEPGPYNEQFF

V: TRBV10-3
J: TRBJ2-7
size: many
D: -
DNA: TGTGCCATCAGTGTCCGGGACAAAAGCGCCTACGAGCAGTACTTC
CDR3: CAISVRDKSAYEQYF

V: TRBV6-2/TRBV6-3
J: TRBJ2-2
size: many
D: -
DNA: TGTGCCAGCAGCCCCATTAGGGCCGGGGAGCTGTTTTTT
CDR3: CASSPIRAGELFF

V: TRBV20-1
J: TRBJ2-5
size: many
D: -
DNA: TGCAGTGCTAGGTCTGTTCAAGAGACCCAGTACTTC
CDR3: CSARSVQETQYF

V: TRBV21-1
J: TRBJ1-1
size: many
D: -
DNA: TGTGCCAGCAGCAAAGAAAGGGGCTCGGGGGACACTGAAGCTTTCTTT
CDR3: CASSKERGSGDTEAFF

V: TRBV12-3/TRBV12-4
J: TRBJ1-2
size: few
D: TRBD1
DNA: TGTGCCAGCAGTTTTCAGGGGGCGCCCCTTGGTGGCTACACCTTC
CDR3: CASSFQGAPLGGYTF

V: TRBV7-3
J: TRBJ2-1
size: many
D: TRBD2
DNA: TGTGCCAGCAGCCCCACCGGGACTAGCGGGATCAATGAGCAGTTCTTC
CDR3: CASSPTGTSGINEQFF

V: TRBV12-3/TRBV12-4
J: TRBJ2-5
size: many
D: -
DNA: TGTGCCAGCAGTTTGGGCTCGGAGACCCAGTACTTC
CDR3: CASSLGSETQYF

V: TRBV18
J: TRBJ2-1
size: many
D: TRBD2
DNA: TGTGCCAGCTCACCGATGGCTAGCGGCTTGGAGCAGTTCTTC
CDR3: CASSPMASGLEQFF

V: TRBV28
J: TRBJ2-3
size: many
D: -
DNA: TGTGCCAGCAGTTTAAGTATCGGAACAAGGCTCGCAGATACGCAGTATTTT
CDR3: CASSLSIGTRLADTQYF

V: TRBV7-2
J: TRBJ1-3
size: many
D: -
DNA: TGTGCCAGCAGCGCCCCAGGGGCTGGAAACACCATATATTTT
CDR3: CASSAPGAGNTIYF

V: TRBV25-1
J: TRBJ2-7
size: many
D: -
DNA: TGTGCCAGCAGGGACGAACAGGGCTACGAGCAGTACTTC
CDR3: CASRDEQGYEQYF

V: TRBV7-3
J: TRBJ2-7
size: -
D: -
DNA: TGTGCCAGCAGCTTAAGCTGGTCTTACGAGCAGTACTTC
CDR3: CASSLSWSYEQYF

V: TRBV20-1
J: TRBJ2-7
size: many
D: TRBD2
DNA: TGCAGTGCTAGCCGCCTAGCGGGAGATGCCTACGAGCAGTACTTC
CDR3: CSASRLAGDAYEQYF

V: TRBV28
J: TRBJ1-1
size: many
D: -
DNA: TGTGCCAGCAGTTTATGCATTCTTCAAGGCGCGGGGAACACTGAAGCTTTCTTT
CDR3: CASSLCILQGAGNTEAFF

V: TRBV6-5
J: TRBJ1-1
size: -
D: -
DNA: TGTGCCAGCAGTTACTCGTTGTGGTATACTGAAGCTTTCTTT
CDR3: CASSYSLWYTEAFF

V: TRBV10-3
J: TRBJ1-6
size: many
D: -
DNA: TGTGCCATCAGATGGACGGACGTTAATTCACCCCTCCACTTT
CDR3: CAIRWTDVNSPLHF

V: TRBV20-1
J: TRBJ2-7
size: many
D: -
DNA: TGCAGTGCTAGGCCTAGCCATACCTACGAGCAGTACTTC
CDR3: CSARPSHTYEQYF

V: TRBV4-3
J: TRBJ2-5
size: -
D: TRBD2
DNA: TGCGCCAGCAGCCAAGATCTACGGCGGAGCGGGGGACCGAGGGAGACCCAGTACTTC
CDR3: CASSQDLRRSGGPRETQYF

V: TRBV20-1
J: TRBJ2-3
size: many
D: -
DNA: TGCAGTGCTAGAGACCCCAGGGACCGCGCTAGCACAGATACGCAGTATTTT
CDR3: CSARDPRDRASTDTQYF

V: TRBV7-2
J: TRBJ2-7
size: few
D: -
DNA: TGTGCCAGCGGCCCCCTGAACGAGCAGTACTTC
CDR3: CASGPLNEQYF

V: TRBV12-3/TRBV12-4
J: TRBJ1-2
size: few
D: -
DNA: TGTGCCAGCGGTCTTACAACCGGTGTAGCGGAAGCGGTTGGCTACACCTTC
CDR3: CASGLTTGVAEAVGYTF

V: TRBV4-1
J: TRBJ1-1
size: many
D: -
DNA: TGCGCCAGCAGCCAAGTTTACAACAGGGACACTGAAGCTTTCTTT
CDR3: CASSQVYNRDTEAFF

V: TRBV7-2
J: TRBJ2-7
size: -
D: TRBD2
DNA: TGTGCCAGCAGCCCTAGCGGGTCTCACGAGCAGTACTTC
CDR3: CASSPSGSHEQYF

V: TRBV19
J: TRBJ2-7
size: many
D: TRBD2
DNA: TGTGCCAGTAGTACCCGGGGGGGCCCTTTCTACGAGCAGTACTTC
CDR3: CASSTRGGPFYEQYF

V: TRBV12-3/TRBV12-4
J: TRBJ2-3
size: many
D: TRBD2
DNA: TGTGCCAGCAGTCAAATCCGCGGGAGGGAGGATACGCAGTATTTT
CDR3: CASSQIRGREDTQYF

V: TRBV5-1
J: TRBJ2-1
size: many
D: TRBD1
DNA: TGCGCCAGCCGAGCCTCGGGACAGGGTTACAATGAGCAGTTCTTC
CDR3: CASRASGQGYNEQFF

V: TRBV19
J: TRBJ2-3
size: many
D: -
DNA: TGTGCCAGTAGTATAGGCTTCGTGAGCGGCTTCACAAATACGCAGTATTTT
CDR3: CASSIGFVSGFTNTQYF

V: TRBV7-9
J: TRBJ2-1
size: many
D: -
DNA: TGTGCCAGCCGTGATCTCTCCGGTTCACCCTACAATGAGCAGTTCTTC
CDR3: CASRDLSGSPYNEQFF

V: TRBV5-1
J: TRBJ2-2
size: few
D: TRBD1
DNA: TGCGCCAGCAGCGTACAGGGGCCAAACACCGGGGAGCTGTTTTTT
CDR3: CASSVQGPNTGELFF

V: TRBV28
J: TRBJ1-1
size: -
D: -
DNA: TGTGCCAGCAGCGACCCCAGGGAGGACACTGAAGCTTTCTTT
CDR3: CASSDPREDTEAFF

V: TRBV12-3/TRBV12-4
J: TRBJ1-1
size: -
D: -
DNA: TGTGCCAGCAGTCTGGGACCCCCGGGGACTGAAGCTTTCTTT
CDR3: CASSLGPPGTEAFF

V: TRBV5-1
J: TRBJ1-4
size: many
D: TRBD1
DNA: TGCGCCAGCAGCCTGGATGACAGGGCAACTAATGAAAAACTGTTTTTT
CDR3: CASSLDDRATNEKLFF

V: TRBV29-1
J: TRBJ2-7
size: many
D: -
DNA: TGCAGCGTTGGGACCTCCTACGAGCAGTACTTC
CDR3: CSVGTSYEQYF

V: TRBV6-1
J: TRBJ1-5
size: many
D: -
DNA: TGTGCCAGCAGGGAGGTGAATCAGCCCCAGCATTTT
CDR3: CASREVNQPQHF